This note documents a single T cell receptor (beta chain) sequence. This sample stems from a study of blood T cell repertoires in COVID-19. Looking at the study overall: Spain, Italy and the United States supplied samples that represented acute and convalescent COVID-19. T cells, B-cell-depleted T cells, or PBMCs supplied cDNA or gDNA.

CDR3 length equals 15 residues. Germline values: CDR1 SGHNT, CDR2 YYREEE (reference sequence). V was pared by 0 bases and J by 0 bases, with 1 base of the junction left unmatched. In the original processing: Amplification of reference gene primers was used by the study to estimate nucleated cell counts. Profiling relied on immunoSEQ multiplex PCR, and the TCRdb table lists in-frame clones only, not all of them. D and trimming come from the DNA, and the V and J calls and clone size come from that table. Seen here are 100,000 to 150,000 clones, roughly 90% observed once, and the top ten hold roughly 7.9%.

Material: peripheral blood. The genes are TRBV5-4 and TRBJ2-5; TRBD2 agrees at 8 bases. The receptor comes from a man aged 70 or older who had recovered from COVID-19. Written as DNA, the CDR3 is TGTGCCAGCAGCTTGGTAGCGGGATACCAAGAGACCCAGTACTTC. Amino acids: CASSLVAGYQETQYF.